This entry features one T cell receptor beta chain sequence. This clonotype was recorded many times. The antigen it recognizes is unknown. No base quality values were provided; no much bigger clone lies one nucleotide off. This sample stems from a study of identical twins (dated by TCRdb to about 2016). Study-level background: To test whether fetal clonotypes persist, the study used deep sequencing on TCR alpha and beta repertoires from monozygotic twins, unrelated adults of various ages, and cord blood. To rule out contamination, the twin experiments were replicated at different times with different library preparation protocols. Here is what the overall study found, with its caveats: Invariant T cells such as MAIT and iNKT could partly confound zero-insertion analyses, although diverse VJ usage argued against such confounding for most clonotypes. Compared with coincidental sharing between unrelated individuals, out-of-frame TCR alpha sequences shared between twins showed an excess of sequences with low generation probability. Abundant cord blood beta clonotypes carried fewer insertions; young adult naive repertoires showed a weaker similar trend, while memory repertoires showed none. Conclusions relied on cross-sectional statistical analysis, since the same donors could not be followed over many years. A weaker excess of twin sharing was found in beta out-of-frame sequences because the signal-to-noise ratio was lowered by fewer shared sequences. In monozygotic twins, out-of-frame TCR alpha sharing was systematically underestimated by recombination models, although the models agreed with sharing between unrelated individuals.

Receptor libraries were prepared by 5' RACE. Sequenced on an Illumina HiSeq 2000. A universal primer binding site was added through template switching, and the final cDNA carried a unique molecular identifier so that TCR cDNA molecules could be counted accurately. Specific primers in the conserved constant-segment region were used to synthesize first-strand cDNA for the TCR alpha and beta chains. Each cDNA library was double barcoded, with a SMART-Mk sample barcode plus Illumina barcodes, to control for contamination. Two successive PCR steps introduced TruSeq adapter sequences along with Illumina sample barcodes. Sequencing of the TCR alpha and beta cDNA libraries was done on the Illumina HiSeq platform using custom primers. Per the authors' processing: MiGEC processed the raw reads to extract unique molecular identifiers, while MiXCR was used to determine the CDR3 positions. Recombination models were inferred per individual with the repgenHMM and IGoR tools using an EM algorithm. The tcR package in R was used for shared clonotype analysis, with sharing normalized by the product of cloneset sizes. Out-of-frame nonproductive sequences were analyzed to study raw recombination free of thymic and clonal selection effects. TCRdb took the public reads, trimmed them with fastp at Q25, ran MiXCR for clone calling and kept in-frame beta chains. Identical CDR3 protein sequences are pooled into one entry, listed with their most common genes and DNA. What appears here as the V and J calls and clone size reflects TCRdb's work, not the paper's. The sample table records over 200,000 distinct CDR3 sequences; under 8.5% of these occur just once. Roughly 14% of the sample goes to the ten largest clones.

V is reduced by 1 base and J by 0 bases, leaving a spacing of 13 bases between them. The CDR3, from cysteine to phenylalanine, totals 16 residues. Only CDR3 DNA is held: 48 bases, read in frame from base 1. CDR1 and CDR2 are drawn from the germline V gene: SGHVS, FQNEAQ. Only healthy Caucasian donors were included. Three pairs of female monozygotic twins, all aged 18 to 29 years, were included in the twin cohort. Positive isolation kits from Invitrogen were used to isolate CD4+ and CD8+ T cell populations. This sample also appeared in a second study, on T cells expressing NK-cell markers. Taken from the second paper: Three sorted T-cell subsets (CD3+CD56+NKG2C+, CD3+CD56+NKG2C- and CD3+CD56-NKG2C+) from several donors had their TCR beta-chain repertoires profiled. Among the eight sequenced donors, seven were HCMV-seropositive and one was HCMV-seronegative. In several experiments an anti-gammadeltaTCR antibody was added to restrict sorting to alphabetaTCR-expressing T cells. In 5 to 7 donors, the dominant CD3+CD56+NKG2C+ clonotypes ranked among the top 10 CD8+ clonotypes, making up about 1.0-7.5% of CD8+ T cells. Those dominant clonotypes were again the most abundant among CD3+CD56-NKG2C+ cells in several donors, at about 28.3-60.1%. It remained unclear whether the expanded NKG2C-expressing T cell clones were specific for HCMV antigens. Randomly selected healthy volunteers, three men and five women, were used as the eight sequenced donors. HCMV serostatus was determined by detecting HCMV-specific IgG in serum with a commercial ELISA kit. MIGEC handled demultiplexing of the reads and grouping by UMI, while MiTCR was used to assemble and quantify clonotypes. Only TCR cDNA sequences supported by at least two reads were kept to exclude erroneous sequences. The tcR package was used for downstream repertoire analysis, and clonotypes were matched between fractions using CDR3 nucleotide sequence together with V segment. VDJmatch was used to annotate antigen specificity against VDJdb, with one amino acid substitution in CDR3 permitted.

Rearrangement joined TRBV7-8 to TRBJ2-7; D gene: possibly TRBD1, on 6 matching bases. The clonotype was recovered from a woman in her late teens or twenties in good health. Specimen: CD8+ T cells sorted from blood. The CDR3 reads as follows: CASSLVSGTTSYEQYF. The DNA sequence is TGTGCCAGCAGCTTAGTCTCGGGGACAACCTCCTACGAGCAGTACTTC.